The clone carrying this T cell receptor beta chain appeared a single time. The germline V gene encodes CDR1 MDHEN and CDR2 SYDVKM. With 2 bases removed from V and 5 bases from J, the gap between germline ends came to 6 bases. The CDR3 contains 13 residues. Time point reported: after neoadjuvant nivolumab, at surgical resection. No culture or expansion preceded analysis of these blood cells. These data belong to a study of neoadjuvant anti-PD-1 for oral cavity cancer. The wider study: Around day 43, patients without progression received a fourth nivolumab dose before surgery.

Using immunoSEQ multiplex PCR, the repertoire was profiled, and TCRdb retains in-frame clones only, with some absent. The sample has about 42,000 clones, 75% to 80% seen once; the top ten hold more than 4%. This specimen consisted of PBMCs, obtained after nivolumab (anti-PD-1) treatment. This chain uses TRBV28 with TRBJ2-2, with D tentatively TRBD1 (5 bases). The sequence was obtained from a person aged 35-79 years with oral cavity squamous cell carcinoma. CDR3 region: CASSLRGTGELFF. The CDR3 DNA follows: TGTGCCAGCAGTTTAAGGGGTACCGGGGAGCTGTTTTTT.